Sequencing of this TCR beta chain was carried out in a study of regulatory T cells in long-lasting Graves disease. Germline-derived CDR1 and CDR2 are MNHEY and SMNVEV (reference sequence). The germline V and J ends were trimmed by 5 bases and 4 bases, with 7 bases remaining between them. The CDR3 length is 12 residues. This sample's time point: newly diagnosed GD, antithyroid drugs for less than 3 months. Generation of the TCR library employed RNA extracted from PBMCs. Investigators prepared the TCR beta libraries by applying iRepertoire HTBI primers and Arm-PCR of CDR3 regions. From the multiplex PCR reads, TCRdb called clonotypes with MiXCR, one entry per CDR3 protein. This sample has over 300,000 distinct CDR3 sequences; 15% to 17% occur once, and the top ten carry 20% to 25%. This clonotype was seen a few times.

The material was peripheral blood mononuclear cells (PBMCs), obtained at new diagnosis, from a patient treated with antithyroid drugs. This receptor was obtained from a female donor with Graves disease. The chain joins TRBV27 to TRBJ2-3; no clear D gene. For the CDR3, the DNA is TGTGCCAGCAGTCACCTACCAGATACGCAGTATTTT. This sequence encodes CASSHLPDTQYF.